Below are 3 T cell receptor beta chains sequenced from a single sample in a study of T cells after yellow fever vaccination. TCRdb itself ran the 5' RACE reads through MiXCR, one entry per CDR3 protein. The data show under 550,000 distinct CDR3 sequences, 20% to 25% seen once. Sample: PBMCs, taken roughly 20 days after the first yellow fever vaccination. These receptors were obtained from a man between 18 and 29 years old who received the YFV17D yellow fever vaccine.

The chain is built from TRBV25-1 and TRBJ2-2, with 8 bases matching TRBD2. The germline V gene encodes CDR1 MGHDK and CDR2 SYGVNS. Losses at the gene ends were 4 bases for V and 2 bases for J; bases not matched to a gene: 3. The CDR3 loop spans 15 amino acids. CDR3 DNA sequence: TGTGCCAGCAGTGGGCGGGGGGATAACACCGGGGAGCTGTTTTTT. This encodes CASSGRGDNTGELFF.

The chain has TRBV14 and TRBJ2-7; D not resolved. The germline gives CDR1 SGHDN, CDR2 FVKESK. V lost 1 base and J lost 0, with 10 bases in between. The CDR3 is made up of 15 amino acids. The CDR3 region is CASSQGFPSSYEQYV. The CDR3 DNA is TGTGCCAGCAGCCAAGGATTCCCGAGCTCCTACGAGCAGTACGTC.

This clonotype turned up a few times. This rearrangement joins TRBV6-1 to TRBJ2-7; D gene ambiguous. The ends were cut back, 2 bases at V and 4 bases at J, with 12 bases in the middle. The length of the CDR3 is 14 residues. The germline V gene encodes CDR1 MNHNS and CDR2 SASEGT. In DNA, the CDR3 is TGTGCCAGCAGTGAACGGCTAAGACGATACGAGCAGTACTTC. It yields the protein CASSERLRRYEQYF.